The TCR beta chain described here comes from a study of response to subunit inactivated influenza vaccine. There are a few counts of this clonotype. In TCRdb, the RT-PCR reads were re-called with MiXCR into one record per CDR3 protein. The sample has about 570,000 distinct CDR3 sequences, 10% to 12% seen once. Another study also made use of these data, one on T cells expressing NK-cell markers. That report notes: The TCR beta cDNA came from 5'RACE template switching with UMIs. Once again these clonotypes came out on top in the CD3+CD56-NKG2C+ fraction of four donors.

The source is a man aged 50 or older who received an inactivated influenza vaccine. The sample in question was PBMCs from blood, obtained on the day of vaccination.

The CDR3, as DNA: TGTGCCATCGCCCACACGACAGGTGGAGGAGAGACCCAGTACTTC. Translating gives CAIAHTTGGGETQYF. The rearrangement joins TRBV10-3 to TRBJ2-5; tentative D call: TRBD1 (6 bases). From germline, CDR1 is ENHRY and CDR2 SYGVKD. CDR3 length: 15 amino acids. The V end lost 8 bases, the J end lost 4 bases, and 20 bases lay between the germline ends.